This TCR beta chain originates from a study of technical replicates of blood from a few donors. Some clones are missing from TCRdb's copy, which holds only in-frame ones; the method was immunoSEQ multiplex PCR. Altogether around 80,000 clones are present, approximately 98% being singletons, with the ten largest covering less than 0.25%. The source of this sequence is a human donor in good health. The specimen sequenced was T cells isolated from PBMCs.

The CDR3 DNA reads TGTGCCAGCAATCACCGGGACAGCGAGACTAGCGGGAGGATTTCCTACGAGCAGTACTTC. Translating it yields CASNHRDSETSGRISYEQYF. The chain recombines TRBV2 with TRBJ2-7; 13 nucleotides agree with TRBD2. The CDR3 runs to 20 residues. Losses at the gene ends were 7 bases for V and 1 base for J; bases not matched to a gene: 19. Germline V gene sequence: CDR1 SNHLY, CDR2 FYNNEI.